This T cell receptor beta chain originates from a study of T cell responses to AZD1222 COVID-19 vaccine. Turning to this clone: The same CDR3 also results from other DNA sequences found in this sample.

The table came from immunoSEQ multiplex PCR; TCRdb's copy has only in-frame clones and leaves some out. Of approximately 160,000 clones listed, approximately 88% are singletons. Trimming removed 2 bases from V and 6 bases from J, with 10 bases in between. Germline-derived CDR1 and CDR2 are ENHRY and SYGVKD. The CDR3 runs to 13 residues. The TCR sequence derives from an adult in good health. The J gene is TRBJ1-1, the V gene TRBV10-3; D may be TRBD1 (6 bases). The starting material was peripheral blood, obtained on day 0 of MenACWY control vaccination. The CDR3 spells CAISEAGGPEAFF. CDR3 DNA sequence: TGTGCCATCAGTGAGGCGGGGGGCCCTGAAGCTTTCTTT.